This TCR beta chain was sequenced in a study of blood T cell repertoires in COVID-19. At the level of the study: PBMCs, B-cell-depleted T cells, or T cells provided the cDNA or gDNA that made up the material.

Profiled with immunoSEQ multiplex PCR; TCRdb holds only in-frame clones, not every one. The data contain some 20,000 clones, roughly 90% of them seen just once; the ten biggest clones take up roughly 10%. Germline V gives CDR1 GTSNPN, CDR2 SVGIG (reference sequence). CDR3 length equals 13 residues. Germline trimming cut 5 bases from V and 3 bases from J; bases unmatched to any gene: 3. This rearrangement joins TRBV30 to TRBJ1-4, with TRBD1 matching over 7 bases. Sequenced: peripheral blood. The source of this sequence is a human donor in a cohort sampled during active COVID-19. CDR3 in amino acids: CAWRGQSNEKLFF. Written as DNA, the CDR3 is TGTGCCTGGCGGGGACAGTCTAATGAAAAACTGTTTTTT.